These T cell receptor beta chains were read from a single sample in a study of blood T cell repertoires in COVID-19. The protocol was immunoSEQ multiplex PCR, while the TCRdb copy is restricted to in-frame clones and leaves out a portion. The table lists roughly 220,000 clones, 80% to 85% of them singletons. Input material: peripheral blood. The receptors here all came from a man younger than 40 with active or convalescent COVID-19. CDR3s include the opening cysteine and the closing phenylalanine or tryptophan. The D gene is left open where the match is weak. Size values are once, few and many counts, or a class for expanded clones, and some rows have none.

d_call	clone_size	v_call	j_call	cdr3_nt	cdr3_aa
TRBD1	NA	TRBV15	TRBJ1-4	TGTGCCACCAGCAGGGACAGGCTAAATGAAAAACTGTTTTTT	CATSRDRLNEKLFF
TRBD2	NA	TRBV28	TRBJ2-7	TGTGCCAGCAGTTTAACTAGCGCGTACTCCTACGAGCAGTACTTC	CASSLTSAYSYEQYF
NA	NA	TRBV6-2/TRBV6-3	TRBJ2-1	TGTGCCAGCAGTTACTCCGGCAATGAGCAGTTCTTC	CASSYSGNEQFF
TRBD1	few	TRBV7-9	TRBJ2-2	TGTGCCAGCAGCTTGGGACAGGGCCCCAACACCGGGGAGCTGTTTTTT	CASSLGQGPNTGELFF
NA	NA	TRBV7-8	TRBJ1-5	TGTGCCAGCAGCATCACAGATTATAGCAATCAGCCCCAGCATTTT	CASSITDYSNQPQHF
NA	few	TRBV4-2	TRBJ1-1	TGTGCCAGCAGCCAAGACGGGCGGAGGGGCCGCACTGAAGCTTTCTTT	CASSQDGRRGRTEAFF
NA	NA	TRBV4-2	TRBJ1-2	TGTGCCAGCAGCCAGCACTCATATGGCTACACCTTC	CASSQHSYGYTF
TRBD1	NA	TRBV7-9	TRBJ1-3	TGTGCCAGCAGCTCGGGGACAGGACGCTCTGGAAACACCATATATTTT	CASSSGTGRSGNTIYF
TRBD1	NA	TRBV4-1	TRBJ1-6	TGCGCCAGCAGCCAGGACAGGGGGGGCAATTCACCCCTCCACTTT	CASSQDRGGNSPLHF
NA	NA	TRBV5-1	TRBJ2-1	TGCGCCAGCAGCTGGAGCGGGCGTGAGCAGTTCTTC	CASSWSGREQFF